This T cell receptor beta chain was sequenced for a study of tumour-infiltrating T cells in Burkitt lymphoma (dated by TCRdb to 2020 to 2022). Looking at the study overall: All epidemiological subtypes of Burkitt lymphoma were represented among the roughly 82 patients who made up the cohort. When TCR repertoire data were correlated with clinical outcome, productive clonality turned out to predict both overall and progression-free survival, independent of established prognosticators, age at diagnosis among them. What the authors observed across the whole study: Numerous Burkitt lymphoma patients were found to share several public clonotypes, a finding suggesting shared tumour neoantigen selection that is absent from diffuse large B-cell lymphoma.

Reading the germline V gene gives CDR1 SNHLY and CDR2 FYNNEI. Compared with germline, V lacks 6 bases and J lacks 0 bases; bases without a gene match: 6. The CDR3 starts with the cysteine, ends with the phenylalanine, and has 15 residues. The entry retains the CDR3 DNA only, 45 bases that are in frame from base 1. Points on this clone: This receptor's antigen is unknown. The input lacks base qualities; no much larger clone sits a single base away.

Libraries came from the immunoSEQ multiplex PCR assay. TCRdb retrieved this table from immuneACCESS and kept in-frame rearrangements only. Not all clones are present; in checked studies, unresolved V genes account for under half, and no reason is known for the remainder. The sample table records around 50,000 clones; 31% of these occur just once. The top ten constitute around 3% of the sample. Material: tumor tissue. Recombination connected TRBV2 to TRBJ2-7; 9 junctional bases match TRBD1. This receptor was taken from a human donor with Burkitt lymphoma. The DNA sequence is given as TGTGCCAGCAGGGATACAGGGGGCAGCTCCTACGAGCAGTACTTC. It encodes CASRDTGGSSYEQYF.